The clone carrying this T cell receptor beta chain turned up a few times. The antigen remains undetermined. This specimen belongs to a study of T-cell memory formation after mild COVID-19. Study conclusions and caveats: Some responding clones appeared in pre-infection memory, suggesting cross-reactive memory joined.

V was pared by 5 bases and J by 2 bases, with 6 bases of the junction left unmatched. The CDR3 runs 15 residues. Per the germline V gene, CDR1 is SGHVS and CDR2 is FQNEAQ. TCRdb independently ran MiXCR on the 5' RACE reads; one entry per CDR3 protein. The sample shows about 55,000 distinct CDR3 sequences, around 9.5% of them seen only once. The specimen was PBMCs or a T cell subset sorted from them (not recorded which). This chain connects TRBV7-8 to TRBJ2-3, with 8 bases lining up with TRBD2. This sequence was found in a man aged 18 to 30 who had mild COVID-19 (a few samples of this study predate the infection). Cell type and time point are not known. CDR3: CASSPGLANTDTQYF. The CDR3 nucleotides read TGTGCCAGCAGCCCCGGACTAGCTAACACAGATACGCAGTATTTT.